This TCR beta chain was identified during a study of shared clonotypes between healthy human individuals. Study as a whole: A couple of women and a few men aged 18 to 49 served as donors.

A deep-level run was used for the assay. The protocol was immunoSEQ multiplex PCR, while the TCRdb copy is restricted to in-frame clones and leaves out a portion. The sample has around 500,000 clones, roughly 80% seen once. The donor cohort consisted entirely of Caucasian adults residing in Nashville, Tennessee. Whole-study findings and limits: Only blood was sampled; tissue repertoires likely differ.

This clone has only one observation. Its target is unknown. V lost 4 bases and J lost 5, with 16 bases in between. The CDR3 covers 14 residues. Sequencing input: PBMCs. This TCR was recovered from a woman between 35 and 50 years old in good health. Some clones in this sample may be carry-over from other donors' samples. The chain recombines TRBV5-3 with TRBJ2-7; D may be TRBD1 (6 bases). TRBV5-3 is an ORF, with its function uncertain. CDR3 sequence reads: CARSRNRDGDEQYF. The CDR3 DNA is TGTGCCAGAAGCAGAAACAGGGATGGAGACGAGCAGTACTTC.